A single sample gave rise to the 19 T cell receptor beta chains below, sequenced in a study of T cell responses to AZD1222 COVID-19 vaccine (dated by TCRdb to the early 2020s). The library was prepared using the immunoSEQ multiplex PCR assay. TCRdb took this table from immuneACCESS and kept in-frame rearrangements with V and J called. Such tables lack part of the clones; where checked against another copy, unresolved V genes explain under half of the gap, and the rest is unexplained. The sample table records 120,000 or so clones; around nine tenths of these occur just once. The ten largest clones take up about 29% of the sample. The time point label for this specimen denotes: baseline before first vaccination. The sequences come from peripheral blood, collected on day 0 of AZD1222 vaccination. The source is an adult in good health.

The chain has TRBV6-6 and TRBJ1-5; TRBD1 aligns across 11 bases. J gave up 5 bases and V 6 bases, and 6 bases lay outside the gene matches. The CDR3 runs to 15 residues. Germline CDR1 MNHNY, CDR2 SVGAGI (reference sequence). CDR3 DNA: TGTGCCAGCAGCCCGGACAGGGGGCGCGATCAGCCCCAGCATTTT. Translation gives CASSPDRGRDQPQHF.

The V and J genes are TRBV5-1 and TRBJ1-6, with D possibly matching TRBD1 (6 bases). Germline-derived CDR1 and CDR2 are SGHRS and YFSETQ. The CDR3 runs to 16 residues. The germline V and J ends were trimmed by 2 bases and 4 bases, with 13 bases remaining between them. The CDR3 sequence: CASSFLGGYYNSPLHF. As DNA, the CDR3 is TGCGCCAGCAGCTTCTTGGGGGGCTATTATAATTCACCCCTCCACTTT. The whole variable domain, remainder taken from reference TRBV5-1 and TRBJ1-6, is KAGVTQTPRYLIKTRGQQVTLSCSPISGHRSVSWYQQTPGQGLQFLFEYFSETQRNKGNFPGRFSGRQFSNSRSEMNVSTLELGDSALYLCASSFLGGYYNSPLHFGNGTRLTVT.

The CDR3: CASSLVFDTEAFF. CDR3 sequence (DNA): TGTGCCAGCAGCTTAGTATTTGACACTGAAGCTTTCTTT. The chain joins TRBV7-6 to TRBJ1-1; D unresolved. Germline CDR1 reads SGHVS; CDR2 reads FNYEAQ. This CDR3 is 13 amino acids long. The V end lost 1 base, the J end lost 3 bases, and 6 bases lay between the germline ends.

The rearrangement links TRBV2 to TRBJ1-4; TRBD1 aligns across 10 bases. This CDR3 is 15 amino acids long. V was pared by 7 bases and J by 2 bases, with 4 bases of the junction left unmatched. Germline V gene data show CDR1 as SNHLY and CDR2 as FYNNEI. In nucleotides, the CDR3 is TGTGCCAGCACCCCGGGACAGGGGACTAATGAAAAACTGTTTTTT. Its protein product is CASTPGQGTNEKLFF.

The rearrangement uses TRBV12-5 and TRBJ2-1, with TRBD2 matching 9 bases. V gave up 1 base and J gave up 5 bases; unmatched junction bases: 9. Germline assignment: CDR1 LGHNT and CDR2 FRNRAP. The CDR3 is made up of 17 amino acids. Here the CDR3 reads CASGLALLAGVNNEQFF. Written as DNA, the CDR3 is TGTGCTAGTGGTTTGGCTTTACTAGCGGGTGTTAACAATGAGCAGTTCTTC.

This sequence joins TRBV7-9 and TRBJ2-7; TRBD1 agrees at 9 bases. V was clipped by 5 bases and J by 3 bases; unmatched bases: 8. This CDR3 region has 15 residues. Germline V lookup: CDR1 SEHNR, CDR2 FQNEAQ (reference sequence). The CDR3: CASSPKDRGYYEQYF. The CDR3 region has the DNA TGTGCCAGCAGCCCGAAAGACAGGGGGTACTACGAGCAGTACTTC.

The chain combines TRBV6-4 with TRBJ2-1, with 9 nucleotides matching TRBD2. This CDR3 spans 16 amino acids. Germline CDR1 reads MRHNA; CDR2 reads SNTAGT. With V trimmed by 5 bases and J by 3 bases, 8 bases remained unmatched. CDR3 amino acids: CASSPELAGNYNEQFF. Written as DNA, the CDR3 is TGTGCCAGCAGTCCTGAGCTAGCGGGAAACTACAATGAGCAGTTCTTC.

J is TRBJ1-5 and V is TRBV6-4; 10 bases align to TRBD1. CDR1 is MRHNA, CDR2 SNTAGT, per germline. This CDR3 spans 18 amino acids. Trimming cost V 0 bases and J 4 bases; bases outside gene matches: 9. For the CDR3, the DNA is TGTGCCAGCAGTGACTCCCTGTCCGGGACAGGGGTGAATCAGCCCCAGCATTTT. Encoded protein: CASSDSLSGTGVNQPQHF.

V usage is TRBV4-1 and J usage is TRBJ1-2; no firm D call. Germline CDR1 reads MGHRA; CDR2 reads YSYEKL. This CDR3 is 14 amino acids long. V gave up 0 bases and J gave up 8 bases, with 13 bases separating them. This CDR3 is CASSQEDSTRGYTF. The CDR3 bases are TGCGCCAGCAGCCAAGAGGACTCAACGAGGGGCTACACCTTC.

The chain combines TRBV11-2 with TRBJ2-1; D gene uncertain. The V and J ends lost 6 bases and 9 bases respectively, with 15 bases between them. The CDR3 spans 13 residues. From germline, CDR1 is SGHAT and CDR2 FQNNGV. CDR3 coding DNA: TGTGCCAGCAGTCCAGAGGTGCGCAGTGAGCAGTTCTTC. It codes for CASSPEVRSEQFF.

This clone has only one observation. The rearrangement links TRBV2 to TRBJ1-5; 7 bases match TRBD1. With 7 bases clipped from V and 7 bases from J, the junction kept 4 bases outside the gene matches. CDR1 is SNHLY and CDR2 is FYNNEI in the germline V gene. This CDR3 region has 12 residues. The CDR3 sequence is CASNQGGQPQHF. CDR3 DNA sequence: TGTGCCAGCAACCAGGGGGGACAGCCCCAGCATTTT.

J is TRBJ1-1 and V is TRBV6-5; D ambiguous. V was trimmed by 7 bases and J by 3 bases, leaving 15 bases between them. The length of the CDR3 is 14 residues. The V gene's germline CDR1 is MNHEY and CDR2 SVGAGI. The CDR3 here is CASTRARSDTEAFF. The CDR3 DNA is TGTGCCAGCACAAGGGCCAGGAGCGACACTGAAGCTTTCTTT.

This chain connects TRBV15 to TRBJ1-1; 8 nucleotides line up with TRBD1. The CDR3 consists of 15 residues. V dropped 2 bases and J dropped 1; count of bases not matched to a gene: 3. Germline CDR1 and CDR2: LNHNV and YYDKDF (reference sequence). CDR3 in amino acids: CATSRQGAGNTEAFF. In DNA form, the CDR3 reads TGTGCCACCAGCAGACAGGGGGCAGGGAACACTGAAGCTTTCTTT.

Concerning this clone itself: This CDR3 is also generated by other DNA sequences in the sample. Written as DNA, the CDR3 is TGTGCCAGCAGCTTGGGACAGCAAGAGACCCAGTACTTC. Residues: CASSLGQQETQYF. The chain couples TRBV7-6 to TRBJ2-5; 7 bases are shared with TRBD1. V gave up 3 bases and J gave up 2 bases; unmatched junction bases: 0. Germline V CDR1 and CDR2: SGHVS, FNYEAQ. The CDR3 spans 13 residues.

For the CDR3, the DNA is TGTGCCAGAAGCTTGGACGTTACAGGGGAGAAAACGAACACTGAAGCTTTCTTT. Its translation: CARSLDVTGEKTNTEAFF. The chain combines TRBV5-3 with TRBJ1-1; 7 bases are a match to TRBD1. TRBV5-3 is reported as an ORF; its role is uncertain. The CDR3 extends over 18 amino acids. V dropped 0 bases and J dropped 1; count of bases not matched to a gene: 12.

This rearrangement joins TRBV6-2 or TRBV6-3 to TRBJ2-5; D perhaps matches TRBD1 (6 bases). This CDR3 is 16 amino acids long. Germline values: CDR1 MNHEY, CDR2 SVGEGT. Deletions cut 4 bases from V and 5 bases from J, with 20 bases between. The CDR3 spells CASSSHYSGADETQYF. The CDR3 DNA reads as TGTGCCAGCAGTTCCCACTACTCAGGGGCGGATGAGACCCAGTACTTC.

This clone was seen only once. The chain joins TRBV7-3 to TRBJ1-1; 8 nucleotides align to TRBD1. Germline V gene data show CDR1 as SGHTA and CDR2 as FQGTGA. CDR3 length: 13 residues. The V gene end was trimmed by 6 bases and the J gene end by 5 bases; junction bases not matched to a gene: 5. DNA for the CDR3: TGTGCCAGCAGAAAGGACAGGGAAACTGAAGCTTTCTTT. It codes for CASRKDRETEAFF.

CDR3 sequence (DNA): TGTGCCAGCAGTTCCCCCCGGGGGCCCTACGAGCAGTACTTC. Amino acid sequence: CASSSPRGPYEQYF. The chain joins TRBV27 to TRBJ2-7; tentatively, D is TRBD1 or TRBD2 (6 bases each). The CDR3 has 14 residues. Germline V gene lookup returns CDR1 MNHEY and CDR2 SMNVEV (reference sequence). V was trimmed by 4 bases and J by 2 bases, leaving 12 bases between them.

The V gene is TRBV18, the J gene TRBJ2-1; 15 nucleotides line up with TRBD2. V shed 3 bases and J 9 bases; nucleotides not matched to a gene: 9. Germline V gene sequence: CDR1 KGHSH, CDR2 LQKENI. The CDR3 runs 17 residues. The CDR3 DNA is TGTGCCAGCTCACCCCCAGGACTAGCGGGGGGGCCCGGTGAGCAGTTCTTC. Translation gives CASSPPGLAGGPGEQFF.